This passage covers 21 T cell receptor beta chains from one sample sequenced in a study of T-cell reconstitution after alpha-beta-depleted transplantation in children. Preparation of the TCRbeta library involved a method that used unique molecular identifiers. In TCRdb, the PCR reads were re-called with MiXCR into one record per CDR3 protein. The table includes hundreds of thousands of distinct CDR3 sequences, around a third detected once. Sequencing used PBMCs from the stem cell graft donor, obtained from the stem cell graft. The receptors come from a human donor who donated a stem cell graft to a child with aplastic anemia.

V is TRBV20-1 and J is TRBJ1-4; the match to TRBD1 covers 8 bases. V shed 3 bases, J shed 3 bases, and the junction held 15 bases outside the gene matches. Germline CDR1 reads DFQATT; CDR2 reads SNEGSKA (reference sequence). The CDR3 sequence is 18 residues long. The CDR3, as DNA: TGCAGTGCTAGGGGTCGACAGGGGAATTTTCCGGCTAATGAAAAACTGTTTTTT. It specifies CSARGRQGNFPANEKLFF.

This clonotype was recorded a few times. The chain combines TRBV7-6 with TRBJ2-2; D gene uncertain. CDR1 and CDR2 (germline): SGHVS, FNYEAQ. With 7 bases removed from V and 7 bases from J, the gap between germline ends came to 16 bases. The CDR3 is 14 amino acids. The CDR3 DNA follows: TGTGCCAGCACCACCAGCAGGCAGCGCGGGGAGCTGTTTTTT. Protein sequence: CASTTSRQRGELFF.

This clonotype has only a few counts. This chain connects TRBV20-1 to TRBJ2-7, with TRBD2 matching 9 bases. Germline-derived CDR1 and CDR2 are DFQATT and SNEGSKA (reference sequence). J lost 2 bases, V lost 5 bases, and 7 bases had no gene match. The CDR3 spans 14 residues. This CDR3 is CSAPPGLAPYEQYF. The DNA of the CDR3 is TGCAGTGCTCCACCGGGACTAGCTCCCTACGAGCAGTACTTC.

This clonotype was counted only a few times. This rearrangement joins TRBV7-8 to TRBJ2-7; 11 positions agree with TRBD2. This CDR3 region has 14 residues. Germline CDR1 is SGHVS and CDR2 is FQNEAQ. After removal of 5 bases from V and 6 bases from J, the junction contained 6 bases not matched to a gene. This chain's CDR3 is CASSRLAGIGEQYF. CDR3 nucleotide sequence: TGTGCCAGCAGCCGACTAGCGGGAATCGGCGAGCAGTACTTC.

The J gene is TRBJ2-1, the V gene TRBV20-1; a weak D match, TRBD2 (6 bases). Trimming cost V 5 bases and J 3 bases, with 14 bases left between them. Germline loops: CDR1 DFQATT, CDR2 SNEGSKA (reference sequence). This CDR3 region has 14 residues. The CDR3: CSAWEAGYYNEQFF. The CDR3 nucleotides are TGCAGTGCTTGGGAGGCGGGGTACTACAATGAGCAGTTCTTC.

The CDR3 DNA follows: TGTGCCAGCAGTTCGCGGGACGTCCTCGGCGAGCAGTACTTC. Encoded protein: CASSSRDVLGEQYF. V is TRBV27 and J is TRBJ2-7; the D gene is possibly TRBD2 (6 bases). The CDR3 runs 14 residues. The germline CDR1 and CDR2 sequences are MNHEY and SMNVEV (reference sequence). With 4 bases removed from V and 6 bases from J, the gap between germline ends came to 16 bases.

This clonotype was seen more than once but under ten times. The CDR3 reads CAWSQTASGEQYF. In DNA, the CDR3 is TGTGCCTGGAGTCAGACGGCCTCCGGCGAGCAGTACTTC. V is TRBV30 and J is TRBJ2-7, with no clear D. This CDR3 has 13 residues. The V gene lost 2 bases and the J gene lost 6 bases, with 14 bases spanning the gap. Germline V CDR1 and CDR2: GTSNPN, SVGIG (reference sequence). Together with reference TRBV30 and TRBJ2-7, the CDR3 gives the full variable domain: SQTIHQWPATLVQPVGSPLSLECTVEGTSNPNLYWYRQAAGRGLQLLFYSVGIGQISSEVPQNLSASRPQDRQFILSSKKLLLSDSGFYLCAWSQTASGEQYFGPGTRLTVT.

This clonotype was found a few times. The chain is built from TRBV30 and TRBJ1-6; D gene ambiguous. From germline, CDR1 is GTSNPN and CDR2 SVGIG (reference sequence). V was trimmed by 0 bases and J by 3 bases, leaving 9 bases between them. The CDR3 loop spans 15 amino acids. The CDR3 nucleotides are TGTGCCTGGAGTGTACTGAACAGCTATAATTCACCCCTCCACTTT. This codes for CAWSVLNSYNSPLHF.

J is TRBJ2-7 and V is TRBV28; D remains ambiguous. The CDR3 has 14 amino acids. Trimming shortened V by 3 bases and J by 6 bases, and 15 bases separated the two germline ends. From germline, CDR1 is MDHEN and CDR2 SYDVKM. CDR3 in amino acids: CASSFYEPSREQYF. The CDR3 nucleotides read TGTGCCAGCAGTTTCTACGAACCCTCCCGCGAGCAGTACTTC.

The chain is built from TRBV5-1 and TRBJ1-1, with D maybe TRBD1 (5 bases). The CDR3 runs to 14 residues. Trimming shortened V by 3 bases and J by 1 base, and 10 bases separated the two germline ends. CDR1 SGHRS and CDR2 YFSETQ come from the germline V gene. The CDR3: CASSSRTQNTEAFF. The CDR3 nucleotides read TGCGCCAGCAGCTCAAGGACACAGAACACTGAAGCTTTCTTT.

This chain connects TRBV5-1 to TRBJ2-4; D gene ambiguous. The CDR3 covers 13 residues. The germline CDR1 and CDR2 sequences are SGHRS and YFSETQ. The V and J ends lost 0 bases and 9 bases respectively, with 10 bases between them. CDR3 coding DNA: TGCGCCAGCAGCTTGGGGGTTTCGGGCATTCAGTACTTC. It translates to CASSLGVSGIQYF.

The rearrangement uses TRBV30 and TRBJ2-1; D might be TRBD2 (6 bases). Germline V gene data show CDR1 as GTSNPN and CDR2 as SVGIG (reference sequence). The germline V and J ends were trimmed by 2 bases and 7 bases, with 15 bases remaining between them. The CDR3 covers 14 residues. CDR3 residues: CAWSITGLSNEQFF. In DNA, the CDR3 is TGTGCCTGGAGTATAACGGGACTTTCTAATGAGCAGTTCTTC.

The chain carries TRBV4-2 and TRBJ2-7; 10 nucleotides agree with TRBD1. The J segment lost 2 bases and the V segment lost 4 bases, leaving 8 bases of the junction unmatched. CDR3 size: 16 residues. CDR1 and CDR2 (germline): LGHNA, YNFKEQ. The CDR3 spells CASSPIGGQGPYEQYF. The CDR3 nucleotides are TGTGCCAGCAGCCCCATCGGGGGACAGGGGCCCTACGAGCAGTACTTC.

This sequence joins TRBV12-3 or TRBV12-4 and TRBJ1-1; TRBD1 matches at 8 bases. The CDR3 runs 16 residues. J gave up 6 bases and V 6 bases, and 15 bases lay outside the gene matches. The CDR3 reads CASSLGQGGGGSEAFF. Written as DNA, the CDR3 is TGTGCCAGCAGCCTAGGACAGGGAGGGGGGGGCTCTGAAGCTTTCTTT.

The chain links TRBV7-2 to TRBJ2-5, with 8 bases aligning to TRBD2. V lost 3 bases to trimming and J lost 5 bases; unmatched junction nucleotides: 14. The length of the CDR3 is 17 residues. Germline CDR1 is SGHTA and CDR2 is FQGNSA. The CDR3 bases are TGTGCCAGCAGCTTGAAAGCGGGAGCGCCGTTTGTGGAGACCCAGTACTTC. This encodes CASSLKAGAPFVETQYF.

The CDR3 coding sequence is TGCGCCAGCAGAGACAGGGGTAACGGGAACACTGAAGCTTTCTTT. Translating gives CASRDRGNGNTEAFF. The chain recombines TRBV5-1 with TRBJ1-1; 8 positions agree with TRBD1. Unmatched junction bases numbered 7, after V lost 5 bases and J lost 1 base. The CDR3 has 15 amino acids. CDR1 and CDR2 from the germline V gene are SGHRS and YFSETQ.

J is TRBJ2-7 and V is TRBV28; D unclear. This CDR3 region has 12 residues. Germline V gives CDR1 MDHEN, CDR2 SYDVKM. With 10 bases removed from V and 0 bases from J, the gap between germline ends came to 10 bases. This CDR3 reads CAIRSSSYEQYF. As DNA, the CDR3 is TGTGCCATCCGGAGCAGCTCCTACGAGCAGTACTTC.

This clonotype was seen more than once but under ten times. The chain joins TRBV7-2 to TRBJ2-7, with 9 nucleotides matching TRBD2. J gave up 6 bases and V 2 bases, and 11 bases lay outside the gene matches. This CDR3 region has 16 residues. From germline, CDR1 is SGHTA and CDR2 FQGNSA. DNA for the CDR3: TGTGCCAGCAGCTTAAGCGGAGGTAGCGGGAGAAGCGAGCAGTACTTC. This encodes CASSLSGGSGRSEQYF.

The chain uses TRBV7-2 and TRBJ2-7, with TRBD1 as a possible D gene (6 bases). Deletions cut 5 bases from V and 3 bases from J, with 14 bases between. The CDR3 is 14 amino acids. Germline V CDR1 and CDR2: SGHTA, FQGNSA. CDR3 sequence: CASSKKYRDYEQYF. In DNA form, the CDR3 reads TGTGCCAGCAGCAAGAAATACAGGGACTACGAGCAGTACTTC.

This clonotype came up many times. This chain connects TRBV20-1 to TRBJ1-1; 7 bases fit TRBD1. This CDR3 has 13 amino acids. The germline V gene has CDR1 DFQATT and CDR2 SNEGSKA (reference sequence). Germline trimming cut 5 bases from V and 1 base from J; bases unmatched to any gene: 4. The CDR3 here is CSAGWTGNTEAFF. The CDR3 DNA reads TGCAGTGCTGGGTGGACAGGGAACACTGAAGCTTTCTTT.

This chain links TRBV5-6 with TRBJ2-3; 7 bases fit TRBD2. There are 15 residues in the CDR3. CDR1 and CDR2 (germline): SGHDT, YYEEEE. Trimming removed 2 bases from V and 1 base from J; junction bases left unmatched: 4. CDR3 region: CASSFRRGGTDTQYF. The CDR3 DNA sequence: TGTGCCAGCAGCTTCCGACGGGGGGGCACAGATACGCAGTATTTT.